The rows below give T cell receptor beta chains drawn from one sample of a study of blood T cells in healthy people across ages. A single record per CDR3 protein comes from TCRdb applying MiXCR to the 5' RACE reads. The sample holds some 710,000 distinct CDR3 sequences, about half seen once. What was sequenced was blood. Every receptor here comes from a man at least 80 years old in good health. CDR3s include the opening cysteine and the closing phenylalanine or tryptophan. The D gene is left open where the match is weak. Size tells how often a clone was seen (once, few, many) or the class of an expanded clone, and some rows leave it out.

v_gene	abundance	j_gene	d_gene	CDR3nt	CDR3aa
TRBV12-3/TRBV12-4	many	TRBJ2-4	.	TGTGCCAGCAGGGGAGTAGCCAAAAACATTCAGTACTTC	CASRGVAKNIQYF
TRBV20-1	.	TRBJ2-7	.	TGCAGTGCTACCTCTACCGACGGGTTGAGCTCCTACGAGCAGTACTTC	CSATSTDGLSSYEQYF
TRBV30	.	TRBJ2-7	.	TGTGCCTGGAGTGTTGCCCTTCACCAGCAGTACTTC	CAWSVALHQQYF
TRBV4-3	.	TRBJ1-2	TRBD1	TGCGCCAGCAGCCAAGACAAGGGGGCTCACTATGGCTACACCTTC	CASSQDKGAHYGYTF
TRBV20-1	.	TRBJ2-7	.	TGCAGTGCTAGAGGGGGCAGCTCCTACAATGAGCAGTACTTC	CSARGGSSYNEQYF
TRBV25-1	few	TRBJ2-7	.	TGTGCCAGCAGTGCCCATGGGTTCCACGAGCAGTACTTC	CASSAHGFHEQYF
TRBV7-9	.	TRBJ1-4	TRBD1	TGTGCCAGCAGCTTAGCGCTAGGGACAGCTAATGAAAAACTGTTTTTT	CASSLALGTANEKLFF
TRBV5-1	few	TRBJ2-7	TRBD1	TGCGCCAGCAGCAAGGAACCGGGACAGGGGTACTACGAGCAGTACTTC	CASSKEPGQGYYEQYF
TRBV6-2/TRBV6-3	.	TRBJ2-1	TRBD1	TGTGCCGGGGCCGGGACAGCCAACGACAATGAGCAGTTCTTC	CAGAGTANDNEQFF
TRBV9	.	TRBJ2-5	.	TGTGCCAGCAGCGTAGGTACTAACGAACTACGAGAGACCCAGTACTTC	CASSVGTNELRETQYF